This TCR beta chain was profiled in a study of OX40 agonist ivuxolimab in advanced cancers. As for the study in general: An agonistic anti-OX40 (CD134) antibody, ivuxolimab, was used to treat the patients.

Blood sampling was done at baseline, cycle 4 day 1, and cycle 7 day 1. V shed 6 bases and J shed 0 bases, with 11 bases lying between them. The CDR3 is 14 residues long. Germline V gives CDR1 SNHLY, CDR2 FYNNEI. Measured with immunoSEQ multiplex PCR; TCRdb has only the in-frame clones, and not every one. The sample contains around 56,000 clones, over 80% of which appear only once. A remark on this clone: Its target is unknown.

Study observations and caveats: In general, CD8+ T cells held more expanded clones than CD4+ did, on average. Clonal expansion from baseline to week 6 occurred in both CD4+ and CD8+ T cells.

The clonotype was recovered from an adult with an advanced solid tumor such as melanoma, head and neck, liver or kidney cancer. The material was CD4+ or CD8+ T cells sorted from blood, obtained in a trial of the OX40 agonist ivuxolimab. The rearrangement uses TRBV2 and TRBJ1-1, with TRBD1 as a possible D gene (6 bases). This chain's CDR3 is CASREDRMNTEAFF. CDR3 in DNA: TGTGCCAGCAGAGAGGACAGAATGAACACTGAAGCTTTCTTT.